The 13 T cell receptor beta chains in this list originate from one sample, sequenced in a study of blood T cell repertoires in COVID-19. Libraries were prepared by immunoSEQ multiplex PCR; TCRdb keeps only in-frame clonotypes and omits some of them. In the table there are around 190,000 clones, approximately 75% of which are singletons. The sequenced sample consisted of PBMCs or T cells enriched from blood (not recorded which). The receptors derive from a man aged 35 to 55 who had recovered from COVID-19.

This clone was counted once. V and J are TRBV7-6 and TRBJ2-7; the D gene is possibly TRBD2 (5 bases). The V gene lost 8 bases and the J gene lost 5 bases, with 22 bases spanning the gap. Germline loops: CDR1 SGHVS, CDR2 FNYEAQ. The CDR3 loop spans 15 amino acids. The CDR3 nucleotides read TGTGCCAGCGGGCCTGCGAGCCCAACAGCGGACGAGCAGTACTTC. As protein: CASGPASPTADEQYF.

The rearrangement links TRBV24-1 to TRBJ2-3, with D unclear. CDR3 length: 14 amino acids. The germline V gene encodes CDR1 KGHDR and CDR2 SFDVKD. V lost 2 bases and J 1 base, leaving 6 bases between the germline ends. The CDR3 nucleotides read TGTGCCACCAGTGATTCTCAGGGCACAGATACGCAGTATTTT. This gives the protein CATSDSQGTDTQYF.

The chain links TRBV19 to TRBJ2-1; D unresolved. The ends were cut back, 3 bases at V and 6 bases at J, with 6 bases in the middle. The germline V gene encodes CDR1 LNHDA and CDR2 SQIVND (reference sequence). The CDR3 has 12 residues. CDR3 protein: CASSISVNEQFF. The CDR3 DNA sequence: TGTGCCAGTAGTATCTCGGTCAATGAGCAGTTCTTC.

The rearrangement joins TRBV19 to TRBJ1-1; weak D call: TRBD1 (5 bases). The V and J ends lost 6 bases and 8 bases respectively, with 22 bases between them. Germline values: CDR1 LNHDA, CDR2 SQIVND (reference sequence). The CDR3 consists of 15 residues. The DNA for the CDR3 is TGTGCCAGTAGAGGGCCCGGACATACGGCACCCGAAGCTTTCTTT. Protein product: CASRGPGHTAPEAFF.

This sequence joins TRBV10-2 and TRBJ1-2; D call uncertain. Germline V gene sequence: CDR1 WSHSY, CDR2 SAAADI. This CDR3 spans 12 amino acids. Trimming removed 6 bases from V and 6 bases from J, with 11 bases in between. CDR3 in DNA: TGCGCCAGCAGGTCCCCGGGAGATGGCTACACCTTC. As protein: CASRSPGDGYTF.

V usage is TRBV6-6 and J usage is TRBJ1-6; perhaps TRBD1 as D (6 bases). The CDR3 is 14 residues long. Germline CDR1 is MNHNY and CDR2 is SVGAGI (reference sequence). The V end lost 5 bases, the J end lost 10 bases, and 15 bases lay between the germline ends. The CDR3 protein is CASSRDTSGSPLHF. The CDR3 DNA is TGTGCCAGCAGTCGGGACACCAGTGGGTCACCCCTCCACTTT.

This clone came up a few times. The V and J genes are TRBV7-9 and TRBJ2-2, with TRBD2 matching over 7 bases. V gave up 4 bases and J gave up 5 bases; unmatched junction bases: 13. Per the germline V gene, CDR1 is SEHNR and CDR2 is FQNEAQ (reference sequence). This CDR3 is 17 amino acids long. In DNA form, the CDR3 reads TGTGCCAGCAGCTCCGGGACTACGCCGAGAGGAACCGGGGAGCTGTTTTTT. Encoded protein: CASSSGTTPRGTGELFF.

The chain joins TRBV19 to TRBJ1-1, with D unresolved. The CDR3 is made up of 14 amino acids. V was trimmed by 1 base and J by 5 bases, leaving 11 bases between them. Germline V gene data show CDR1 as LNHDA and CDR2 as SQIVND (reference sequence). The CDR3 region is CASSIGGYGTEAFF. The DNA of the CDR3 is TGTGCCAGTAGTATAGGCGGATATGGTACTGAAGCTTTCTTT.

The chain is built from TRBV5-1 and TRBJ2-5, with TRBD2 identical over 7 bases. This CDR3 contains 16 residues. V shed 1 base and J 3 bases; nucleotides not matched to a gene: 9. Per germline, CDR1 SGHRS and CDR2 YFSETQ. The DNA of the CDR3 is TGCGCCAGCAGCTTGAGTTTCGGGAGGAGGGAAGAGACCCAGTACTTC. It codes for CASSLSFGRREETQYF.

CDR3 in amino acids: CASSFNMNTEAFF. The CDR3 DNA is TGTGCCAGCAGCTTTAACATGAACACTGAAGCTTTCTTT. The chain employs TRBV7-2 and TRBJ1-1; D gene unclear. CDR1 SGHTA and CDR2 FQGNSA come from the germline V gene. This CDR3 region has 13 residues. Trimming stripped 3 bases from V and 0 bases from J, with 5 bases between.

The chain employs TRBV5-1 and TRBJ2-2, with TRBD2 matching over 13 bases. The CDR3 totals 16 residues. V shed 4 bases, J shed 6 bases, and the junction held 6 bases outside the gene matches. Germline CDR1 SGHRS, CDR2 YFSETQ. The CDR3 DNA reads TGCGCCAGCAGCCCCCGACTAGCGGGGGGCCCCGGGGAGCTGTTTTTT. Its protein product is CASSPRLAGGPGELFF.

The chain is built from TRBV11-2 and TRBJ2-1; 8 bases fit TRBD2. The CDR3 sequence is 14 residues long. Germline values: CDR1 SGHAT, CDR2 FQNNGV. V was pared by 10 bases and J by 4 bases, with 9 bases of the junction left unmatched. CDR3 nucleotide sequence: TGTGCCAACCGGGGGGGCTATGGGTACAATGAGCAGTTCTTC. Translated, it gives CANRGGYGYNEQFF.

V and J are TRBV14 and TRBJ2-1; TRBD2 matches at 8 bases. Trimming at V came to 2 bases and at J to 0 bases, leaving 9 bases not matched to a gene. Germline-derived CDR1 and CDR2 are SGHDN and FVKESK. This CDR3 comprises 18 residues. In DNA form, the CDR3 reads TGTGCCAGCAGCCAACGGGTCGGTAGCGGGAACTCCTACAATGAGCAGTTCTTC. It is translated as CASSQRVGSGNSYNEQFF.